This T cell receptor beta chain was sequenced for a study of blood T cell repertoires in COVID-19. CDR1 LNHDA and CDR2 SQIVND come from the germline V gene (reference sequence). J gave up 1 base and V 3 bases, and 0 bases lay outside the gene matches. The CDR3 contains 14 residues. Here immunoSEQ multiplex PCR was the method, and the copy in TCRdb shows in-frame clones only, minus some. In the table there are roughly 290,000 clones, approximately 83% of which are singletons. The sequence came from a woman in her 30s who had recovered from COVID-19. Source material: peripheral blood. The chain employs TRBV19 and TRBJ2-3; 8 nucleotides agree with TRBD1. The CDR3 here is CASSMDRGTDTQYF. As DNA, the CDR3 is TGTGCCAGTAGTATGGACAGGGGCACAGATACGCAGTATTTT.